The 29 T cell receptor beta chains below were found in one sample sequenced in a study of T cell clones after liver transplantation. Produced via immunoSEQ multiplex PCR; TCRdb's table is partial and in-frame only. Of 25,000 to 40,000 clones in the sample, about 94% are singletons; the top ten hold about 24%. The sequences come from CD8+ T cells from blood, collected 12 months after liver transplant. These receptors all come from a human patient who received a liver transplant. Some T cells may have come from the graft donor.

The genes are TRBV6-5 and TRBJ2-5; D perhaps matches TRBD1 (7 bases). This CDR3 contains 14 residues. Germline V CDR1 and CDR2: MNHEY, SVGAGI. The V gene lost 6 bases and the J gene lost 5 bases, with 16 bases spanning the gap. CDR3 sequence: CASSSGGTMETQYF. In nucleotides, the CDR3 is TGTGCCAGCAGCTCAGGGGGGACAATGGAGACCCAGTACTTC.

V gene TRBV29-1 combines with J gene TRBJ2-7, with 9 bases aligning to TRBD1. The V segment lost 3 bases and the J segment 5 bases; nucleotides outside the gene matches: 8. CDR3 length: 14 amino acids. Germline loops: CDR1 SQVTM, CDR2 ANQGSEA. CDR3 in DNA: TGCAGCGTTGAGAGGGGACAGGGTTTGAACGAGCAGTACTTC. Residues: CSVERGQGLNEQYF.

The J gene is TRBJ2-5, the V gene TRBV30; no definite D call. The germline CDR1 and CDR2 sequences are GTSNPN and SVGIG (reference sequence). This CDR3 contains 11 residues. Trimming left V 2 bases short and J 4 bases short, with 5 bases between. The CDR3 sequence is CAWSPAETQYF. The CDR3 DNA is TGTGCCTGGAGTCCGGCAGAGACCCAGTACTTC.

This chain uses TRBV4-3 with TRBJ1-1; unclear D gene. Germline loops: CDR1 LGHNA, CDR2 YSLEER. The CDR3 covers 14 residues. V was shortened by 0 bases and J by 2 bases, with 7 bases between the two germline ends. CDR3 amino acids: CASSQDEYNTEAFF. Here the CDR3 DNA reads TGCGCCAGCAGCCAAGATGAATATAACACTGAAGCTTTCTTT.

This chain uses TRBV19 with TRBJ1-5; D ambiguous. The CDR3 is 13 amino acids. Germline lookup yields CDR1 LNHDA and CDR2 SQIVND (reference sequence). The ends were cut back, 6 bases at V and 1 base at J, with 7 bases in the middle. CDR3 sequence: CASRPGSNQPQHF. In DNA, the CDR3 is TGTGCCAGTAGGCCGGGGAGCAATCAGCCCCAGCATTTT.

The chain uses TRBV2 and TRBJ2-3, with TRBD2 identical over 7 bases. The CDR3 spans 14 residues. Trimming cost V 9 bases and J 4 bases; bases outside gene matches: 10. Per the germline V gene, CDR1 is SNHLY and CDR2 is FYNNEI. The CDR3 protein is CASPKRDGSDTQYF. The CDR3 nucleotides are TGTGCCAGTCCTAAGCGGGATGGGTCAGATACGCAGTATTTT.

The chain uses TRBV11-2 and TRBJ2-7; no reliable D call. The CDR3 spans 12 residues. The germline V gene encodes CDR1 SGHAT and CDR2 FQNNGV. V was shortened by 3 bases and J by 3 bases, with 6 bases between the two germline ends. CDR3 coding DNA: TGTGCCAGCAGCTTTAACAACTACGAGCAGTACTTC. It yields the protein CASSFNNYEQYF.

This sequence joins TRBV6-5 and TRBJ2-2; a weak D match, TRBD2 (6 bases). Germline CDR1 reads MNHEY; CDR2 reads SVGAGI. Trimming took 2 bases from V and 7 from J, leaving 8 bases between them. The CDR3 runs to 13 residues. The CDR3 protein is CASSYGGVGELFF. The CDR3 DNA reads TGTGCCAGCAGTTACGGAGGGGTCGGGGAGCTGTTTTTT.

The chain couples TRBV21-1 to TRBJ2-1; TRBD2 was called by the table and not checked on the DNA. TRBV21-1 is shown as a pseudogene. The CDR3 loop spans 18 amino acids. For the CDR3, the DNA is TGTGCCAGCAGCAAGTCCGGAGGGTCGAAAGGGACCTACAATGAGCAGTTCTTC. Translated: CASSKSGGSKGTYNEQFF.

J is TRBJ2-7 and V is TRBV6-1; D unclear. Germline CDR1 MNHNS, CDR2 SASEGT. The V end lost 4 bases, the J end lost 7 bases, and 11 bases lay between the germline ends. CDR3 length: 12 residues. This CDR3 reads CASSARLGEQYF. The CDR3 DNA reads as TGTGCCAGCAGTGCCCGACTTGGGGAGCAGTACTTC.

This clone was observed a single time. The rearrangement links TRBV29-1 to TRBJ2-7; D gene ambiguous. The CDR3 length is 10 residues. The germline V gene encodes CDR1 SQVTM and CDR2 ANQGSEA. The V gene lost 4 bases and the J gene lost 1 base, with 2 bases spanning the gap. The DNA of the CDR3 is TGCAGCGTTGTATCCTACGAGCAGTACTTC. It is translated as CSVVSYEQYF.

This sequence joins TRBV9 and TRBJ1-1, with 9 bases identical to TRBD1. Germline V gene data show CDR1 as SGDLS and CDR2 as YYNGEE. J lost 5 bases, V lost 0 bases, and 5 bases had no gene match. CDR3 size: 15 residues. CDR3 residues: CASSVGRQGGTEAFF. The CDR3 bases are TGTGCCAGCAGCGTAGGGAGACAGGGGGGTACTGAAGCTTTCTTT.

The chain is built from TRBV9 and TRBJ2-7; possibly TRBD2 for D (5 bases). In germline, CDR1 is SGDLS, CDR2 YYNGEE. V lost 0 bases and J lost 5, with 27 bases in between. The CDR3 extends over 19 amino acids. The CDR3 DNA reads TGTGCCAGCAGCGTAGACCCGTCGGTGGAGGACGATAGTTCCCACGAGCAGTACTTC. Translation gives CASSVDPSVEDDSSHEQYF.

The chain couples TRBV27 to TRBJ1-1, with a tentative D call TRBD1 (5 bases). Trimming left V 8 bases short and J 11 bases short, with 12 bases between. CDR3 length equals 10 residues. CDR1 is MNHEY and CDR2 is SMNVEV in the germline V gene (reference sequence). CDR3 DNA: TGTGCCAGCGGGGCCGCGGAGGCTTTCTTT. Amino acid sequence: CASGAAEAFF.

CDR3 sequence reads: CASSPDRTKNIQYF. The CDR3 region has the DNA TGTGCCAGCAGCCCAGACAGAACCAAAAACATTCAGTACTTC. The V gene is TRBV6-6, the J gene TRBJ2-4, with a possible D match to TRBD1 (5 bases). Germline lookup yields CDR1 MNHNY and CDR2 SVGAGI (reference sequence). The CDR3 has 14 residues. V was shortened by 6 bases and J by 2 bases, with 11 bases between the two germline ends.

Here the CDR3 DNA reads TGTGCCAGCAGCACGGGACTAGCGGGCTACAATGAGCAGTTCTTC. It translates to CASSTGLAGYNEQFF. This rearrangement joins TRBV27 to TRBJ2-1; 12 nucleotides align to TRBD2. The CDR3 length is 15 residues. Trimming removed 6 bases from V and 3 bases from J; junction bases left unmatched: 3. Looked up from germline, CDR1 is MNHEY and CDR2 is SMNVEV (reference sequence).

Note on this clone: The junction does not match germline at one end; this may be a read error. The CDR3: CASSSRGGGQEGVNF. CDR3 nucleotides: TGTGCCAGCAGTTCAAGGGGAGGGGGACAGGAGGGAGTAAACTTC. J is TRBJ2-7 and V is TRBV27; D perhaps matches TRBD1 (8 bases). Germline V gene sequence: CDR1 MNHEY, CDR2 SMNVEV (reference sequence). CDR3 length equals 15 residues.

This chain joins TRBV10-1 and TRBJ1-4; D call uncertain. The CDR3 length is 21 residues. Trimming took 7 bases from V and 0 from J, leaving 30 bases between them. The germline V gene has CDR1 WNHNN and CDR2 SYGVQD (reference sequence). The CDR3: CASTLARTAGIRVATNEKLFF. In DNA form, the CDR3 reads TGCGCCAGCACCTTAGCCCGGACGGCCGGAATCCGAGTTGCAACTAATGAAAAACTGTTTTTT.

The rearrangement links TRBV9 to TRBJ2-1, with 7 bases identical to TRBD2. The germline CDR1 and CDR2 sequences are SGDLS and YYNGEE. The junction had 8 bases not matched to a gene; V was cut back by 0 bases and J by 2 bases. CDR3 length: 17 amino acids. The DNA of the CDR3 is TGTGCCAGCAGCGTAGATTCTAGCGGATACGCCTACAATGAGCAGTTCTTC. It yields the protein CASSVDSSGYAYNEQFF.

This clone has only one observation. The chain combines TRBV7-9 with TRBJ2-7; 8 positions match TRBD2. Germline V lookup: CDR1 SEHNR, CDR2 FQNEAQ (reference sequence). V was clipped by 5 bases and J by 2 bases; unmatched bases: 11. This CDR3 is 16 amino acids long. CDR3 region: CASSPVSGARPYEQYF. The DNA for the CDR3 is TGTGCCAGCAGCCCAGTTAGCGGGGCCCGACCCTACGAGCAGTACTTC. The full variable domain, with the rest looked up from reference TRBV7-9 and TRBJ2-7, is DTGVSQNPRHKITKRGQNVTFRCDPISEHNRLYWYRQTLGQGPEFLTYFQNEAQLEKSRLLSDRFSAERPKGSFSTLEIQRTEQGDSAMYLCASSPVSGARPYEQYFGPGTRLTVT.

V usage is TRBV7-9 and J usage is TRBJ2-2; D is undetermined. Germline V gives CDR1 SEHNR, CDR2 FQNEAQ (reference sequence). This CDR3 spans 14 amino acids. The V end lost 1 base, the J end lost 7 bases, and 10 bases lay between the germline ends. The chain's CDR3 is CASSLEKWGGELFF. Here the CDR3 DNA reads TGTGCCAGCAGCTTAGAGAAATGGGGCGGGGAGCTGTTTTTT.

The chain is built from TRBV28 and TRBJ2-1, with 14 bases fitting TRBD2. Germline V gene sequence: CDR1 MDHEN, CDR2 SYDVKM. The CDR3 is 16 residues long. V shed 5 bases, J shed 9 bases, and the junction held 9 bases outside the gene matches. The CDR3 loop reads CASSDGTSGSGGEQFF. In DNA form, the CDR3 reads TGTGCCAGCAGTGACGGGACTAGCGGGAGCGGAGGTGAGCAGTTCTTC.

The chain's CDR3 is CSVEGGETYEQYF. CDR3 nucleotide sequence: TGCAGCGTTGAAGGCGGGGAGACCTACGAGCAGTACTTC. This sequence joins TRBV29-1 and TRBJ2-7; TRBD2 is a possible D gene (6 bases). The CDR3 extends over 13 amino acids. Per germline, CDR1 SQVTM and CDR2 ANQGSEA. V lost 1 base, J lost 2 bases, and 9 bases lay in between.

The chain is built from TRBV15 and TRBJ1-3, with D possibly matching TRBD1 (6 bases). This CDR3 is built from 15 residues. Germline-derived CDR1 and CDR2 are LNHNV and YYDKDF (reference sequence). V lost 4 bases, J lost 2 bases, and 12 bases lay in between. CDR3: CATSTLPGAGNTIYF. In nucleotides, the CDR3 is TGTGCCACCAGCACCCTCCCAGGGGCTGGAAACACCATATATTTT.

The chain combines TRBV12-5 with TRBJ2-5; D not certain. The germline V and J ends were trimmed by 2 bases and 2 bases, with 15 bases remaining between them. In germline, CDR1 is LGHNT, CDR2 FRNRAP. This CDR3 region has 16 residues. The CDR3: CASGLYLGSPQETQYF. In DNA form, the CDR3 reads TGTGCTAGTGGTTTGTATCTAGGGTCTCCTCAAGAGACCCAGTACTTC.

The rearrangement uses TRBV4-1 and TRBJ2-5, with 10 bases aligning to TRBD2. This CDR3 contains 16 residues. With V trimmed by 1 base and J by 5 bases, 7 bases remained unmatched. From germline, CDR1 is MGHRA and CDR2 YSYEKL. For the CDR3, the DNA is TGCGCCAGCAGCCAAGGAGCGGGAGGGCCTCAGGAGACCCAGTACTTC. This sequence encodes CASSQGAGGPQETQYF.

This clone showed up just once. In nucleotides, the CDR3 is TGTGCCATCAGTGAGTCCGGACCACTCAATGAGCAGTTCTTC. Its protein is CAISESGPLNEQFF. This chain joins TRBV10-3 and TRBJ2-1; D not certain. The V gene's germline CDR1 is ENHRY and CDR2 SYGVKD. V was clipped by 0 bases and J by 6 bases, with 9 bases between them. The CDR3 has 14 residues.

Comments on this clone: Additional DNA sequences in this sample encode the identical CDR3. This chain joins TRBV9 and TRBJ1-2, with a tentative D call TRBD1 (5 bases). Germline CDR1 and CDR2: SGDLS and YYNGEE. The CDR3 consists of 13 residues. Trimming removed 2 bases from V and 8 bases from J, with 13 bases in between. The CDR3 protein is CASSVLTGGGYTF. In nucleotides, the CDR3 is TGTGCCAGCAGCGTGCTTACCGGGGGAGGCTACACCTTC.

The chain combines TRBV11-1 with TRBJ1-6, with TRBD1 matching 8 bases. The germline gives CDR1 SGHAT, CDR2 FQDESV (reference sequence). The J segment lost 7 bases and the V segment lost 4 bases, leaving 3 bases of the junction unmatched. The CDR3 runs 14 residues. The CDR3 DNA is TGTGCCAGCAGCTCAGGGGGCCTCAATTCACCCCTCCACTTT. Amino acids: CASSSGGLNSPLHF.